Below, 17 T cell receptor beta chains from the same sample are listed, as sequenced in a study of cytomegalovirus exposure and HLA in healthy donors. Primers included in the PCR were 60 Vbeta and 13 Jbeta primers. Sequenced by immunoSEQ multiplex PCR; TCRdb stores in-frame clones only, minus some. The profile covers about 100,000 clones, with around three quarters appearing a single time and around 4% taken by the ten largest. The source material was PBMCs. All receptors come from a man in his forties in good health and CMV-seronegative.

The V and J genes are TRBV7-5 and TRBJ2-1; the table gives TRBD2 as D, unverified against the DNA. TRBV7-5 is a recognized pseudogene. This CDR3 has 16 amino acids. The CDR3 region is CVRSPEGLPTHNEQFF. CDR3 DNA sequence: TGTGTCAGAAGCCCAGAAGGACTCCCAACACACAATGAGCAGTTCTTC.

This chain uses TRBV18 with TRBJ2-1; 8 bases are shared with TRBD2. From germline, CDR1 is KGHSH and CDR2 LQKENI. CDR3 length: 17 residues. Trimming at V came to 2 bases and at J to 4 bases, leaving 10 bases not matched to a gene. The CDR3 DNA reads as TGTGCCAGCTCACCAGGAGGTCCGGCTAGCGGGTACAATGAGCAGTTCTTC. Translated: CASSPGGPASGYNEQFF. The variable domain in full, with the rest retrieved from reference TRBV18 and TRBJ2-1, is NAGVMQNPRHLVRRRGQEARLRCSPMKGHSHVYWYRQLPEEGLKFMVYLQKENIIDESGMPKERFSAEFPKEGPSILRIQQVVRGDSAAYFCASSPGGPASGYNEQFFGPGTRLTVL.

CDR3 amino acids: CASSQALAGSEAFF. CDR3 bases: TGCGCCAGCAGCCAAGCTCTTGCGGGGTCTGAAGCTTTCTTT. The chain recombines TRBV4-3 with TRBJ1-1, with D unclear. Trimming pared 1 base from V and 6 bases from J, leaving 12 bases between. Germline CDR1 reads LGHNA; CDR2 reads YSLEER. The CDR3 runs 14 residues.

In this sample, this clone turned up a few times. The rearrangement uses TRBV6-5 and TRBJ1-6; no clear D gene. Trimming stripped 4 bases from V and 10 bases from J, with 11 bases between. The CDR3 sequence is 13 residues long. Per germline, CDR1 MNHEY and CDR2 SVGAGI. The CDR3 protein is CASSSKPGSPLHF. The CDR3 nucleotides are TGTGCCAGCAGTTCAAAACCGGGATCACCCCTCCACTTT.

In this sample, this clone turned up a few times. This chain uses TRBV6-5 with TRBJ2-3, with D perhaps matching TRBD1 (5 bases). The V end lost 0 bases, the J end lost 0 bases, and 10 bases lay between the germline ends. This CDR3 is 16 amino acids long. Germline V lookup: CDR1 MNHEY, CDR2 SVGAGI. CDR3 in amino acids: CASSYSPGYSTDTQYF. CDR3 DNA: TGTGCCAGCAGTTACTCTCCAGGGTATAGCACAGATACGCAGTATTTT.

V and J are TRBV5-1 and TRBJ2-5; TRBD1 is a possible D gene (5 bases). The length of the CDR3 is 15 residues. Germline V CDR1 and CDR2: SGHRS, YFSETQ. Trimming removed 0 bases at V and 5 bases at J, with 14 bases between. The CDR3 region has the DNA TGCGCCAGCAGCTTGGCCTCTCTCAGGGATGAGACCCAGTACTTC. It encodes CASSLASLRDETQYF.

CDR3 in amino acids: CASSPRLAGNTGELFF. DNA of the CDR3: TGCGCCAGCAGCCCAAGACTAGCGGGGAACACCGGGGAGCTGTTTTTT. The genes are TRBV5-1 and TRBJ2-2, with 10 positions matching TRBD2. Germline assignment: CDR1 SGHRS and CDR2 YFSETQ. V shed 4 bases, J shed 1 base, and the junction held 4 bases outside the gene matches. This CDR3 comprises 16 residues.

Here the CDR3 reads CASSGERQQPQHF. The CDR3 region has the DNA TGTGCCAGCAGTGGCGAGCGGCAACAGCCCCAGCATTTT. V gene TRBV6-5 combines with J gene TRBJ1-5; no firm D call. Per germline, CDR1 MNHEY and CDR2 SVGAGI. Trimming took 5 bases from V and 7 from J, leaving 12 bases between them. The CDR3 sequence is 13 residues long.

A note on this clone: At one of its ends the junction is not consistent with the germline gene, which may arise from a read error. This CDR3 reads CASSFLQGGETQYF. CDR3 coding DNA: TGTGCTAGCAGCTTCTTACAGGGGGGTGAGACCCAGTACTTC. The rearrangement uses TRBV7-7 and TRBJ2-5; 8 bases match TRBD1. Germline-derived CDR1 and CDR2 are SSHAT and FNYEAQ (reference sequence). CDR3 length equals 14 residues.

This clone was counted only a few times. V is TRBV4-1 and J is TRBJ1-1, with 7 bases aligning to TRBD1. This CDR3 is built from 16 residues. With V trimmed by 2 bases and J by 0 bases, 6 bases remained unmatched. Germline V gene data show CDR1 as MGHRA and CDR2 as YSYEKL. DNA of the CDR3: TGCGCCAGCAGCCAATACAGGGGACCTATGAACACTGAAGCTTTCTTT. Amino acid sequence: CASSQYRGPMNTEAFF.

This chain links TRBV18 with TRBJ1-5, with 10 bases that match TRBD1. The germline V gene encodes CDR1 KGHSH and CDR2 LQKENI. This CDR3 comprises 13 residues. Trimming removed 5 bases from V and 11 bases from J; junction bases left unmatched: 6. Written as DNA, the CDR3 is TGTGCCAGCTCAGCCGGACAGGGGGAGTCCCAGCATTTT. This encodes CASSAGQGESQHF.

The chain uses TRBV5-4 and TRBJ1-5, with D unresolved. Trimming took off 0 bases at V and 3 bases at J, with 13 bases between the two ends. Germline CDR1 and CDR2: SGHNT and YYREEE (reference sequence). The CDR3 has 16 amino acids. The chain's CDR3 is CASSLAGGRVNQPQHF. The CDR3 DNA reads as TGTGCCAGCAGCTTGGCGGGAGGGAGGGTCAATCAGCCCCAGCATTTT.

CDR3 DNA sequence: TGTGCCAGCAGCTTAGTGGGGTCGGGCAGGGGAAGCGAGACCCAGTACTTC. Translating gives CASSLVGSGRGSETQYF. J is TRBJ2-5 and V is TRBV7-2, with a tentative D call TRBD1 (6 bases). This CDR3 contains 17 residues. Germline CDR1 and CDR2: SGHTA and FQGNSA. V was cut by 1 base and J by 5 bases, with 20 bases left in between.

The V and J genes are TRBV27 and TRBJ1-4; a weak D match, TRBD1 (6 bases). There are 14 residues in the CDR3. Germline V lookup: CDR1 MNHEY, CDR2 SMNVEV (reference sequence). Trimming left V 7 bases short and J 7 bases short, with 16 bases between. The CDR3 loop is CASTMGAVSEKLFF. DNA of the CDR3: TGTGCCAGCACCATGGGGGCAGTTAGTGAAAAACTGTTTTTT.

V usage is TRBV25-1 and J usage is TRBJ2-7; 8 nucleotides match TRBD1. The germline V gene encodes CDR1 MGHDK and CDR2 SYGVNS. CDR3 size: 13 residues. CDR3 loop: CVSRGQGSYEQYV. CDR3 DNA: TGTGTCAGCCGAGGACAGGGCTCCTACGAGCAGTACGTC.

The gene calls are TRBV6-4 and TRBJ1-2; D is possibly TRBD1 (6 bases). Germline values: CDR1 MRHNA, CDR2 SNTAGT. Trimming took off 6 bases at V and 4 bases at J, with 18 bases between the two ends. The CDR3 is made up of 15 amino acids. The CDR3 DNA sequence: TGTGCCAGCAGAGACAGTCAGGGGAGAGGCTATGGCTACACCTTC. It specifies CASRDSQGRGYGYTF.

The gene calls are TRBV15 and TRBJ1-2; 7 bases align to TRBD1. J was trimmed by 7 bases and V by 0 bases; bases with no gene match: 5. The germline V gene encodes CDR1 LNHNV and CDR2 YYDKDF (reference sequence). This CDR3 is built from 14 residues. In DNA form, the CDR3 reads TGTGCCACCAGCAGAGATCCACAGGGGTCTGGCTACACCTTC. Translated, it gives CATSRDPQGSGYTF.